This T cell receptor (beta chain) was identified in a study of response to subunit inactivated influenza vaccine. Using its own MiXCR run on the RT-PCR reads, TCRdb lists one record per CDR3 protein. The sample includes 500,000 to 550,000 distinct CDR3 sequences, 7.6% of them seen just once. Overall study findings and caveats: Seasonal influenza vaccination, on each occasion, was suggested by the authors to recruit few new T cells.

Worth noting for this clonotype: Its antigen remains unknown.

This receptor was identified in a man aged 45 to 75 who received an inactivated influenza vaccine. The sample here was PBMCs from blood, taken around 25 months after vaccination.

The CDR3 DNA reads as TGTGCCAGCAGTTACAGGGGGCGAGACACTGAAGCTTTCTTT. Protein: CASSYRGRDTEAFF. The V gene is TRBV6-5, the J gene TRBJ1-1, with 7 bases that match TRBD1. V lost 2 bases and J lost 3; bases outside the gene matches: 3. Per the germline V gene, CDR1 is MNHEY and CDR2 is SVGAGI. This CDR3 has 14 residues.